This T cell receptor (beta chain) was captured in a study of shared clonotypes between healthy human individuals (dated by TCRdb to 2018 to 2020). Background for the entire study: A couple of women and three men aged 18 to 49 years were included in the cohort. Leukapheresis yielded between about 0.94 and 9.5 billion PBMCs per donor. To estimate repertoire size and how much clonotypes are shared between individuals, the study performed deep sequencing of blood TCR repertoires from five healthy adults. To increase sequencing depth and limit assay-specific biases, TCR repertoire library preparation and sequencing were carried out by different laboratories using diverse techniques. For each donor, three plates each were used for CD4 naive and CD4 memory, two plates were used for CD8 naive, and one plate was used for CD8 memory.

From the germline V gene, CDR1 is MNHNS and CDR2 is SASEGT. From cysteine to phenylalanine, the CDR3 is 15 amino acids long. Of all the DNA, just the CDR3 is kept, 45 bases in frame from base 1. Trimming accounts for 6 bases at V and 3 bases at J, while the number of junction bases matched to no gene is 8. General conclusions and limits of the study: Compared with non-shared clonotypes, the clonotypes found in all four sorted-subset donors had higher generation probabilities. Naive subsets generally had larger estimated clonotype richness than memory subsets did. Only blood was sampled, and tissue TCR repertoires likely differ from those in blood. Based on pairwise subsampling, the degree of clonotype sharing among donors was expected to be affected by sequencing depth. The genetic and exposure-history diversity represented was limited by the small number of donors. Even with the large sequencing depth, rarefaction of the sorted-subset datasets indicated that sequencing was incomplete. Approximately 5% of naive CD4, around 3.5% of naive CD8, approximately 2.2% of memory CD4, and 0.4% of memory CD8 clonotypes were shared across a few donors.

Using the deep immunoSEQ assay, multiplex PCR amplified TCR CDR3 regions from genomic DNA. Extracted genomic DNA from each cell subset was distributed evenly across all wells of several immunoSEQ 96-well plates, and each plate was treated as a replicate. For sorted subsets, 200 to 250 ng of genomic DNA, equivalent to roughly 30,000 T cell genomes, went into each replicate PCR. Purified libraries were measured with a Qubit 3.0 fluorometer, size-checked on a Bioanalyzer 2100, and measured again with the KAPA Library Quantification kit. Every immunoSEQ 96-well plate was sequenced on a separate single-read 150-cycle Illumina NextSeq 550 flow cell. The original pipeline was this. The immunoSEQ output contained only junctional sequences without quality scores, so filtering could not match that applied to full-length reads. To assign V/J genes and CDR3, sequences were annotated using PyIR, a Python wrapper for IgBLAST v1.9, with IMGT germline references. Reads were filtered out if the reads had weak V/J assignments (E-value above 1e-6), no CDR3, stop codons, out-of-frame junctions, or ambiguous translated residues. V3J clonotypes were defined as sequences sharing the same inferred V gene, J gene, and CDR3 amino acid sequence. To compute the percentage overlap between repertoires, the number of shared unique clonotypes was divided by the size of the smaller repertoire. RTK rarefaction, the Chao1 estimator, and Recon v2.1 estimates of unobserved clonotypes were used to assess repertoire richness. Generation probabilities for all TCRbeta clonotypes obtained by the gDNA method from several donors were computed using OLGA. TCRdb holds this immuneACCESS table with in-frame rearrangements only. Some clones are missing; in checked studies, unresolved V genes explain under half, and the rest has no known cause. That table gives V, J and clone size, and the DNA gave D and trimming. The sample table lists approximately 980,000 clones, more than 75% of them with a count of one. Roughly 1.5% of the sample rests with the top ten.

The donors were healthy, HIV-negative adults with no recently reported acute infections or vaccinations. Every donor was a Caucasian adult residing in Nashville, Tennessee, USA. CD4+ T cells were enriched by magnetic negative selection, after which naive cells were positively selected on CD45RA and the negative fraction was taken as the memory subset. Blood was obtained by leukapheresis, after which PBMCs were separated by Ficoll-Histopaque density gradient centrifugation and cryopreserved in liquid nitrogen vapor phase. Analytical flow cytometry was used to check the purity and quantity of each magnetically sorted T cell population. Genomic DNA was isolated from every sorted fraction and measured by UV absorbance on a Nanodrop 2000c. As to this clone: The antigen it recognizes is unknown. The record has no base qualities; no much larger clone is one base away.

The sequencing input was memory CD4+ T cells sorted from blood. Taken with the paper, the label for cell subset or site translates to: CD45RA-negative fraction. This clonotype originated in a young man in good health. The chain uses TRBV6-1 and TRBJ2-7; the central 10 bases match TRBD1. The CDR3 corresponds to CASSEAGTGVYEQYF. The sequenced DNA is TGTGCCAGCAGCGAGGCCGGGACAGGGGTCTACGAGCAGTACTTC.